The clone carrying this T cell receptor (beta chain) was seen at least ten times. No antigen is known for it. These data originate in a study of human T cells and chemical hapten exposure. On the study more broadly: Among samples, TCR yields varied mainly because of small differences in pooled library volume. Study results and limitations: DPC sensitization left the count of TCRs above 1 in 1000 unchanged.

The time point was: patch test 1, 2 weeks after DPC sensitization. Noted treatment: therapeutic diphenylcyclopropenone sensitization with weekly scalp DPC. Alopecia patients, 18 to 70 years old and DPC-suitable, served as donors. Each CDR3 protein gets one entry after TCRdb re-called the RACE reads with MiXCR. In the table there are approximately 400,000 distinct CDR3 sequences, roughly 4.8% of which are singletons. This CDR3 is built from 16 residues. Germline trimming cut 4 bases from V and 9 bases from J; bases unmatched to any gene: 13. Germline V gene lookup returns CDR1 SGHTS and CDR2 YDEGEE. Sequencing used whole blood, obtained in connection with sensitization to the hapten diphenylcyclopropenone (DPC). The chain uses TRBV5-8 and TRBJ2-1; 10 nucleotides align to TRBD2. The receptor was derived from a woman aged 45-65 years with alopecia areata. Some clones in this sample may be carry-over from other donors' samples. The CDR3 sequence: CASSIIRALAGVEQFF. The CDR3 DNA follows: TGTGCCAGCAGCATCATTCGGGCTCTAGCGGGAGTTGAGCAGTTCTTC. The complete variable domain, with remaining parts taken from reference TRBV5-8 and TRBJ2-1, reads EAGVTQSPTHLIKTRGQQATLRCSPISGHTSVYWYQQALGLGLQFLLWYDEGEERNRGNFPPRFSGRQFPNYSSELNVNALELEDSALYLCASSIIRALAGVEQFFGPGTRLTVL.